The clone carrying this T cell receptor beta chain was recorded only once. This clone may be a read error of a much larger clone one base away. This sample was taken from a study of kidney transplant recipient with SARS-CoV-2 infection. TCRdb ran MiXCR on the reads and lists one entry per CDR3 protein. Of 250,000 or so distinct CDR3 sequences listed, 25% to 30% are singletons. This clonotype was obtained from a male patient between 25 and 40 years old who had COVID-19 and was a kidney transplant recipient. Some T cells may have originated in the graft donor. Source: a blood sample, taken at baseline and on roughly day 110 from a kidney transplant recipient.

In DNA, the CDR3 is TGTGCCAGCGGTGAATTCGTACCAGGAAGGACCTATGGCTACACCTTC. Protein: CASGEFVPGRTYGYTF. This sequence joins TRBV5-4 and TRBJ1-2, with D hard to call. V lost 7 bases and J 4 bases, leaving 23 bases between the germline ends. The CDR3 covers 16 residues. Germline V gene sequence: CDR1 SGHNT, CDR2 YYREEE (reference sequence).